Reported below is one T cell receptor beta chain. V dropped 6 bases and J dropped 3 bases, with 14 bases sitting between them. The germline V gene encodes CDR1 MDHEN and CDR2 SYDVKM. The length of the CDR3 is 14 residues. This sample was included in a study of CD8 T cells in Susac syndrome. Overall study: Patients with Susac syndrome had blood drawn and were at that point therapy-naive, on corticosteroids, or on intravenous immunoglobulin alone.

With random hexamers, 0.5 to 1 ug RNA was reverse transcribed. TCRdb independently ran MiXCR on the immunoSEQ multiplex PCR reads; one entry per CDR3 protein. The sample gives roughly 200,000 distinct CDR3 sequences, roughly 94% of which show up once; approximately 0.099% is in the top ten. This chain uses TRBV28 with TRBJ1-1; possible D gene TRBD1, 5 bases. The sequenced material came from CD4+ T cells from PBMCs. The clonotype was recovered from a human donor with Susac syndrome. The CDR3 DNA sequence: TGTGCCAGCAGCGGCGGGGGAAGTTACACTGAAGCTTTCTTT. Its translation: CASSGGGSYTEAFF.